This T cell receptor beta chain was recovered during a study of beta chain features in type 1 diabetes. About the study: The study examined 90 million to 130 million sorted cells across all samples. Findings and limits, study-wide: Researchers report that Type 1 diabetes patients had moderately but significantly shorter TCRB CDR3s across all four CD4+ subsets. Unsettled here was the matter of whether HLA type influences TCRB rearrangement.

Since all of the isolated RNA was reverse transcribed, expressed TCRB transcripts were what got sequenced. Method: immunoSEQ multiplex PCR; TCRdb's copy keeps in-frame clones and lacks some. Of roughly 50,000 clones detected, approximately 52% appear once; the ten largest clones hold 2% to 3%. Cell sorting via CD45RO/CCR7/CD25/CD127/CD95/CD27 was performed to obtain CD4+ naive, central memory, regulatory and stem cell-like memory cells. Over 95% purity was reached by all sorted populations. CDR3 size: 16 residues. J gave up 2 bases and V 1 base, and 4 bases lay outside the gene matches. CDR1 is SEHNR and CDR2 is FQNEAQ in the germline V gene (reference sequence). For this clone: The antigen is not known.

The rearrangement joins TRBV7-9 to TRBJ1-1; 10 nucleotides line up with TRBD1. The clonotype originates from a woman between 35 and 50 years old with type 1 diabetes. The sequencing input was Tregs from blood. The CDR3 loop is CASSLGGQGRNTEAFF. DNA of the CDR3: TGTGCCAGCAGCTTAGGGGGACAGGGGAGAAACACTGAAGCTTTCTTT.